The clone carrying this T cell receptor (gamma chain) was recorded a few times. Only one base separates this from a far larger clonotype, so it likely reflects a read error. This CDR3 is also generated by other DNA sequences in the sample. TCRdb applied CATT to the multiplex PCR reads for clone calling. The sample records around 27,000 gamma-chain clones, roughly 1.4% being singletons. Gammadelta T cells were flow-sorted from PBMC into Vgamma9/Vdelta2+ and Vdelta2-negative populations for bulk analysis. This specimen comes from a study of γδ T cells in repeated Plasmodium falciparum infection. This CDR3 spans 17 amino acids. CDR1 and CDR2 from the germline V gene are GITISATS and ISYDGTV (reference sequence).

The chain combines TRGV9 with TRGJP. Since TCRdb gives no J gene, matching the DNA to germline was used here to assign it. The receptor's source is a pool of human donors (malaria-infected and uninfected, not separated). Sequencing input: gamma-delta T cells from blood. The CDR3 region is CALWEAPVELGKKIKVF. In nucleotides, the CDR3 is TGTGCCCTGTGGGAGGCCCCAGTGGAGTTGGGCAAAAAAATCAAGGTATTT.